This T cell receptor (beta chain) was profiled in a study of type 1 regulatory T cells. Background on the study: T-allo10 is a Tr1-enriched, alloantigen-specific CD4 T cell product made in vitro.

To note about this clonotype: What it binds is not known.

TCRdb itself ran the reads through MiXCR, one entry per CDR3 protein. The table has fewer than 25,000 distinct CDR3 sequences, approximately 51% seen once; the top ten hold 4.8%. From germline, CDR1 is SEHNR and CDR2 FQNEAQ (reference sequence). The CDR3 runs to 16 residues. The V segment lost 2 bases and the J segment 3 bases; nucleotides outside the gene matches: 5. The genes are TRBV7-9 and TRBJ1-5; TRBD1 agrees at 9 bases. Sample: cultured T cells, either the whole culture or a sorted T cell fraction (not recorded which). This receptor was identified in a human donor in good health. CDR3 bases: TGTGCCAGCAGCTTATGGACAGGGGCTAACAATCAGCCCCAGCATTTT. Amino acid sequence: CASSLWTGANNQPQHF.